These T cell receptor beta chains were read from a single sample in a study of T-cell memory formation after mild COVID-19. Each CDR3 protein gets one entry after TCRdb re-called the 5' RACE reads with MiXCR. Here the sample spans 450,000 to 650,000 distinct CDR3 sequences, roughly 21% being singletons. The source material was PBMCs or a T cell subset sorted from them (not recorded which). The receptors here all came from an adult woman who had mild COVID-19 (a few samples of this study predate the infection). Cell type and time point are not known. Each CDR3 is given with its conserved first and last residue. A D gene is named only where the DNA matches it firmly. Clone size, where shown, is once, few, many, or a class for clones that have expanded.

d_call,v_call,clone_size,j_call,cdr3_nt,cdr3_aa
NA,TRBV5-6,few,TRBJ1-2,TGTGCCAGCAGTCCCTGGGGGCCGAATAACTATGGCTACACCTTC,CASSPWGPNNYGYTF
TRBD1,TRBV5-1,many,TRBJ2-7,TGCGCCAGCAGCAGGTCTACGGGACAGGGCTACGAGCAGTACTTC,CASSRSTGQGYEQYF
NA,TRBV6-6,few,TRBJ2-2,TGTGCCAGCAGTTACACAGGGAAAGGTGCCACCGGGGAGCTGTTTTTT,CASSYTGKGATGELFF
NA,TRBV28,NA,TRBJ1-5,TGTGCCAGCAGGGGAGCGGGGTTCTTTAACAATCAGCCCCAGCATTTT,CASRGAGFFNNQPQHF
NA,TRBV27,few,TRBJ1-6,TGTGCCAGCAGTTTATACATATATTCACCCCTCCACTTT,CASSLYIYSPLHF
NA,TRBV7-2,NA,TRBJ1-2,TGTGCCAGCAGCTTAGGACATAGCTATGGCTACACCTTC,CASSLGHSYGYTF
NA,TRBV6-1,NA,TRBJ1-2,TGTGCCAGCAGTGAAGATGATCTGGGGGGGGTCTATGGCTACACCTTC,CASSEDDLGGVYGYTF
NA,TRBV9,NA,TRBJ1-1,TGTGCCAGCAGCGTAGATGGGGGCGGGCTACGCGGCACTGAAGCTTTCTTT,CASSVDGGGLRGTEAFF
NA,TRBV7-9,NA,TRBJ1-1,TGTGCCAGCAGCTTAGGGGACGCGTTTGAAGCTTTCTTT,CASSLGDAFEAFF
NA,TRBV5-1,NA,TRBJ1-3,TGCGCCAGCAGCTTGAGGTCCAACTCTGGAAACACCATATATTTT,CASSLRSNSGNTIYF
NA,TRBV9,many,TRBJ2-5,TGTGCCAGCAGCGTAGGGCTAGTGGGTACTATCCAAGAGACCCAGTACTTC,CASSVGLVGTIQETQYF
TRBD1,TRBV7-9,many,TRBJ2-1,TGTGCCAGCACCCTCGTGACAGGGATCGATGAGCAGTTCTTC,CASTLVTGIDEQFF
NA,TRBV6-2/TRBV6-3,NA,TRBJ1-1,TGTGCCAGCAGAGGGGGGCCGAACACTGAAGCTTTCTTT,CASRGGPNTEAFF
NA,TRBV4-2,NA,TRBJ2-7,TGTGCCAGCAGCCAAGATTCGTTGGGGGCGTGGTACGAGCAGTACTTC,CASSQDSLGAWYEQYF
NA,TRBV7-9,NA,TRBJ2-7,TGTGCCAGCAGCTTAGCGGATGAAGGGCACGAGCAGTACTTC,CASSLADEGHEQYF
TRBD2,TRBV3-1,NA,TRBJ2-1,TGTGCCAGCAGCCGGACTAGCGGGAGGCACATTTACAATGAGCAGTTCTTC,CASSRTSGRHIYNEQFF
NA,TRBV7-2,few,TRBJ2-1,TGTGCCAGCAGCTTATCCGGGGGACAAGAGCAGTTCTTC,CASSLSGGQEQFF
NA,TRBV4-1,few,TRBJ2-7,TGCGCCAGCAGCCATGCGGGGTCCCACGAGCAGTACTTC,CASSHAGSHEQYF
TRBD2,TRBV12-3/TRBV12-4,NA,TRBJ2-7,TGTGCCAGCAGTGCCCTCGCGGGGGGGTCCTACGAGCAGTACTTC,CASSALAGGSYEQYF
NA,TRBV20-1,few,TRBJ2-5,TGCAGTGCTGGCCGGACAGCCTTCCAAGAGACCCAGTACTTC,CSAGRTAFQETQYF
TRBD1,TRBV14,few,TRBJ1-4,TGTGCCAGCAGCCAACTGGACAGGAGTAATGAAAAACTGTTTTTT,CASSQLDRSNEKLFF
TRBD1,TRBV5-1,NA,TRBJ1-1,TGCGCCAGCAGCGACCGGACAGGGGATAGCACTGAAGCTTTCTTT,CASSDRTGDSTEAFF